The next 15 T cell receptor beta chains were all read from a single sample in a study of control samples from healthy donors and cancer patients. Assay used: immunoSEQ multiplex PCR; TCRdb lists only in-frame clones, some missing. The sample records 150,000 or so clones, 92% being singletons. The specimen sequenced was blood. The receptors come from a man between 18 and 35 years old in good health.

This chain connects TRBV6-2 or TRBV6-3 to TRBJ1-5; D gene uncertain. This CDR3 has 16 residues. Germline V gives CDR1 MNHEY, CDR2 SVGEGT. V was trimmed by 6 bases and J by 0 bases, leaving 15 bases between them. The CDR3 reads CASSLTTQNSNQPQHF. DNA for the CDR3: TGTGCCAGCAGCCTTACCACCCAGAATAGCAATCAGCCCCAGCATTTT.

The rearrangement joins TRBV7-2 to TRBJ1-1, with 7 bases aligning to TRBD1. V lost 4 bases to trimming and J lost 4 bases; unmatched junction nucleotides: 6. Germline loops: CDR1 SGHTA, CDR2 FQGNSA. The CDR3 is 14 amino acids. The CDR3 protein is CASSSNAGGTEAFF. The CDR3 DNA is TGTGCCAGCAGCTCTAACGCAGGGGGCACTGAAGCTTTCTTT.

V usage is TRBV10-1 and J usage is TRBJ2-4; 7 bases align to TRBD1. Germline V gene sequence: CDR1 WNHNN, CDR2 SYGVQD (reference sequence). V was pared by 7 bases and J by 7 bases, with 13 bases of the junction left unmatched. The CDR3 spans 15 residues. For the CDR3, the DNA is TGCGCCAGCACCCCCTATGACAGACAGGGCAACATTCAGTACTTC. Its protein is CASTPYDRQGNIQYF.

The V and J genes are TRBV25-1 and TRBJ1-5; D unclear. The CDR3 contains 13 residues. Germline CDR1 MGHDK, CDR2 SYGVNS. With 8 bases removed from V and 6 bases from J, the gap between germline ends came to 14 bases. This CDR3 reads CASPKQEFQPQHF. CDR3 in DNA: TGTGCCAGCCCTAAGCAAGAGTTTCAGCCCCAGCATTTT.

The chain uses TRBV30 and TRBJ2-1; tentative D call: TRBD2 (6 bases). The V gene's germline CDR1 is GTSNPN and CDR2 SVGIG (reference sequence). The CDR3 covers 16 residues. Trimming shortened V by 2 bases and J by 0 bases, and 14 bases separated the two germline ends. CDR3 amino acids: CAWSPGLLSSYNEQFF. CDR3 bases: TGTGCCTGGAGTCCGGGACTGCTGAGCTCCTACAATGAGCAGTTCTTC.

CDR3 protein: CASSDIDQPQHF. The DNA for the CDR3 is TGTGCCAGCAGTGATATCGATCAGCCCCAGCATTTT. The chain recombines TRBV28 with TRBJ1-5; D is unresolved. Per germline, CDR1 MDHEN and CDR2 SYDVKM. The V gene lost 5 bases and the J gene lost 5 bases, with 7 bases spanning the gap. The CDR3 spans 12 residues.

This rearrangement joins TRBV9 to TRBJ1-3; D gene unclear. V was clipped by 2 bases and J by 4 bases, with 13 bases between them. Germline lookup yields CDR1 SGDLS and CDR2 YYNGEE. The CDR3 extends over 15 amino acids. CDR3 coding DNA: TGTGCCAGCAGCGTTTCTTCTCTTGCGGGAAACACCATATATTTT. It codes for CASSVSSLAGNTIYF. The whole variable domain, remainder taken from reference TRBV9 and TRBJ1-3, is DSGVTQTPKHLITATGQRVTLRCSPRSGDLSVYWYQQSLDQGLQFLIQYYNGEERAKGNILERFSAQQFPDLHSELNLSSLELGDSALYFCASSVSSLAGNTIYFGEGSWLTVV.

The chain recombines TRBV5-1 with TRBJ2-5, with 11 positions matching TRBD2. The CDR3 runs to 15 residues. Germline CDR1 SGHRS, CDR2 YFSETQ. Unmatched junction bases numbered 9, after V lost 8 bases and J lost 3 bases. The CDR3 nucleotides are TGCGCCAGTACGACTAGCGGGGCGGCCGAAGAGACCCAGTACTTC. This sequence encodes CASTTSGAAEETQYF.

The CDR3 here is CASSLARNSGNTIYF. For the CDR3, the DNA is TGTGCCAGCAGCTTAGCTCGTAACTCTGGAAACACCATATATTTT. This chain links TRBV7-6 with TRBJ1-3; D gene ambiguous. The CDR3 consists of 15 residues. Trimming removed 0 bases at V and 0 bases at J, with 6 bases between. Germline CDR1 reads SGHVS; CDR2 reads FNYEAQ.

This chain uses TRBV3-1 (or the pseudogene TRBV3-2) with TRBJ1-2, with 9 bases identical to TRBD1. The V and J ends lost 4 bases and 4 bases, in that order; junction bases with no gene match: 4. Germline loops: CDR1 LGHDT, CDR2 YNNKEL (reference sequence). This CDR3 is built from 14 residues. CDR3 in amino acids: CASSLRTGVYGYTF. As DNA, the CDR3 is TGTGCCAGCAGCCTCCGGACAGGGGTCTATGGCTACACCTTC.

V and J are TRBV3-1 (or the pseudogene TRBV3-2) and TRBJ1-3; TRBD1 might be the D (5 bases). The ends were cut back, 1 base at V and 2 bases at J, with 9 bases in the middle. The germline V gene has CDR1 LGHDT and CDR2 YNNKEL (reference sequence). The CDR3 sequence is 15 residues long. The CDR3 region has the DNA TGTGCCAGCAGCCAAGGCCCGGGGGCTGGAAACACCATATATTTT. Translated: CASSQGPGAGNTIYF.

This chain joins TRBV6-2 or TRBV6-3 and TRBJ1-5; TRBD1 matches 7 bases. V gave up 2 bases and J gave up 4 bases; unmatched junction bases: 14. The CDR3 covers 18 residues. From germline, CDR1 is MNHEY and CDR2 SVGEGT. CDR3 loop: CASSYSEGSGRGNQPQHF. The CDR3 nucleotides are TGTGCCAGCAGTTACAGTGAGGGTTCGGGCAGGGGGAATCAGCCCCAGCATTTT.

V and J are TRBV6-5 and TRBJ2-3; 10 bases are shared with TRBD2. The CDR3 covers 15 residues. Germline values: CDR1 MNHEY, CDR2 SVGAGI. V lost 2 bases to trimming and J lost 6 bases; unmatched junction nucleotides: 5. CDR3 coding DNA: TGTGCCAGCAGTTACGCTAGCGGGGGTGGGGATACGCAGTATTTT. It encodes CASSYASGGGDTQYF.

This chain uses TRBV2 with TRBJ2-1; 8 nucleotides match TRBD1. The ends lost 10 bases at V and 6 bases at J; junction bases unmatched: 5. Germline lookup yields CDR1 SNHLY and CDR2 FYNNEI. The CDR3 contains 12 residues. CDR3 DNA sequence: TGTGCCACCGGACAGGGTGGCAATGAGCAGTTCTTC. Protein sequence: CATGQGGNEQFF.

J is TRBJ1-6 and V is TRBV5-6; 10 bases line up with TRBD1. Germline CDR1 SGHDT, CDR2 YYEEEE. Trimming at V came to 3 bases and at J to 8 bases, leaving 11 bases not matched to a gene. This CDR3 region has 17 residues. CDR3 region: CASSSGQGVTLDSPLHF. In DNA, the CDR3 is TGTGCCAGCAGCTCTGGACAGGGGGTAACTCTCGATTCACCCCTCCACTTT.